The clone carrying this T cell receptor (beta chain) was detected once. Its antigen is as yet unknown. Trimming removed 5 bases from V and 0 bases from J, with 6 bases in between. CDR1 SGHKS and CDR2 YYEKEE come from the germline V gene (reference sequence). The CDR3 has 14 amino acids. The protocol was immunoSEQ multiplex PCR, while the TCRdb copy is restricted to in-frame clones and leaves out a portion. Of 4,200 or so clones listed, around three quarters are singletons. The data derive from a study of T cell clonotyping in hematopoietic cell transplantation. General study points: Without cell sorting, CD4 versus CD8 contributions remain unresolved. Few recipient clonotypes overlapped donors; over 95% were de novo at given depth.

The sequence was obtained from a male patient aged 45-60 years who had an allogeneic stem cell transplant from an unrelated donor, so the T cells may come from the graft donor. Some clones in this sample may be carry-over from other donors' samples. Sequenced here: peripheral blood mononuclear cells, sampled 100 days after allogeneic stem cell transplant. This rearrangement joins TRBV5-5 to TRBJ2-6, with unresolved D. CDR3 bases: TGTGCCAGCAGTTCCGACTCTGGGGCCAACGTCCTGACTTTC. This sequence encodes CASSSDSGANVLTF.